What follows describes a single TCR beta chain. CDR1 and CDR2 (germline): SEHNR, FQNEAQ (reference sequence). This CDR3 is 15 amino acids long. Trimming stripped 1 base from V and 4 bases from J, with 13 bases between. Clinical history as reported by participants underpinned cohort assignment. These data are taken from a study of blood T cell repertoires in COVID-19. Study at large: From T cells, B-cell-depleted T cells, or PBMCs came the material, which was cDNA or gDNA.

Authors' analysis steps: How many nucleated cells were present was estimated from reference gene primer amplification. TCRdb's copy holds only in-frame clones and misses some; the assay was immunoSEQ multiplex PCR. V, J and clone size reflect that table, while D and trimming were determined from the DNA. The data show roughly 220,000 clones, about 80% seen once. This chain uses TRBV7-9 with TRBJ1-1, with a weak D call TRBD1 (6 bases). The sample was PBMCs or T cells enriched from blood (not recorded which). The clonotype was recovered from a man aged 35-49 years who had recovered from COVID-19. The CDR3 region is CASSLDLGAITEAFF. CDR3 in DNA: TGTGCCAGCAGCTTAGATCTGGGGGCAATCACTGAAGCTTTCTTT. The entire variable domain, with the rest obtained from reference TRBV7-9 and TRBJ1-1, is as follows: DTGVSQNPRHKITKRGQNVTFRCDPISEHNRLYWYRQTLGQGPEFLTYFQNEAQLEKSRLLSDRFSAERPKGSFSTLEIQRTEQGDSAMYLCASSLDLGAITEAFFGQGTRLTVV.